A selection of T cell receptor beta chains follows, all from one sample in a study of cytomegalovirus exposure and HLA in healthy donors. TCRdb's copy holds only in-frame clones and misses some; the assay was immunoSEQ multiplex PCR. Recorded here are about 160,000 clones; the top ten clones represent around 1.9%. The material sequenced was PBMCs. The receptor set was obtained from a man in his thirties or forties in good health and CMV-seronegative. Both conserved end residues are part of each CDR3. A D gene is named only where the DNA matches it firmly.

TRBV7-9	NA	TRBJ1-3	TGTGCCAGCAGCGCTCCAGGGTTCTCTGGAAACACCATATATTTT	CASSAPGFSGNTIYF
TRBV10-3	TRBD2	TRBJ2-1	TGTGCCATCAGTGGGGAGGGCCCCCACAATGAGCAGTTCTTC	CAISGEGPHNEQFF
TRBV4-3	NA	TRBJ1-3	TGCGCCAGCAGCCAAGTGGGCAGGGTGCGTGGAAACACCATATATTTT	CASSQVGRVRGNTIYF
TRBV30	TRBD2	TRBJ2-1	TGTGCCTGGAGGAGAGTTCGACTAGCGGAAGATTACAATGAGCAGTTCTTC	CAWRRVRLAEDYNEQFF
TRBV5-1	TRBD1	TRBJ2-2	TGCGCCAGCAGCTTAGGGACAGCCTCCGGGGAGCTGTTTTTT	CASSLGTASGELFF
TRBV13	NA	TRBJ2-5	TGTGCCAGCAGCTTAGCGGTGATGCAAGAGACCCAGTACTTC	CASSLAVMQETQYF
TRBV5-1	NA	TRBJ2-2	TGCGCCAGCAGCTTGGGCCTTAGGAGGGCCGGGGAGCTGTTTTTT	CASSLGLRRAGELFF
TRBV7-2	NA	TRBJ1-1	TGTGCCAGCAGCCCCATGAGGTCCACTGAAGCTTTCTTT	CASSPMRSTEAFF
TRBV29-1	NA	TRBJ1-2	TGCAGCGTTGAAAATCATCAGGGTGGCTATGGCTACACCTTC	CSVENHQGGYGYTF
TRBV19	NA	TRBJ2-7	TGTGCCAGTAGTATGTCTGTCGGGTATGGCTCCTACGAGCAGTACTTC	CASSMSVGYGSYEQYF
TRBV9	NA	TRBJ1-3	TGTGCCAGCAGCGTAGCTACGCAGGTCTCTGGAAACACCATATATTTT	CASSVATQVSGNTIYF
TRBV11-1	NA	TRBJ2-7	TGTGCCAGCTGCAATGGCCTAGCTGGTCACGAGCAGTACTTC	CASCNGLAGHEQYF
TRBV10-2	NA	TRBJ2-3	TGCGCCAGCAGTGTAGTGACTCCCGGATTCCCAGATACGCAGTATTTT	CASSVVTPGFPDTQYF
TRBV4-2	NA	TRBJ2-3	TGTGCCAGCAGCCGCACGGGAACAGATACGCAGTATTTT	CASSRTGTDTQYF
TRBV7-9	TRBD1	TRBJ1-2	TGTGCCAGCAGCTCGCCGGAGACAGGGAGTTATGGCTACACCTTC	CASSSPETGSYGYTF
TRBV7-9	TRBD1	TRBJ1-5	TGTGCCAGCAGCCCTGGGACAGGGGTCGGTCAGCCCCAGCATTTT	CASSPGTGVGQPQHF
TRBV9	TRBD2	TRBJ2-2	TGTGCCAGCAGCGCACTAGCGGGAGGGAGCACCGGGGAGCTGTTTTTT	CASSALAGGSTGELFF